This is a list of T cell receptor beta chains from one sample in a study of T cell changes during pregnancy in multiple sclerosis. Sequencing was performed with immunoSEQ multiplex PCR; in TCRdb, only in-frame clones are kept and a portion is missing. The data contain some 80,000 clones, 80% to 95% of them singletons. The specimen comprised peripheral blood, sampled in the first trimester of pregnancy. The origin of the receptors is a female donor with multiple sclerosis, enrolled in a pregnancy study. The CDR3 runs from the conserved cysteine through the conserved F or W. A D gene is named only where the DNA matches it firmly. Where a row states a size, it is once, few, many or the class of an expanded clone; other rows omit it.

abundance	j_gene	len	v_gene	d_gene	CDR3nt	CDR3aa
few	TRBJ1-1	13	TRBV29-1	TRBD1	TGCAGCGTTTTGGGACAGGGGAACACTGAAGCTTTCTTT	CSVLGQGNTEAFF
-	TRBJ1-1	13	TRBV28	-	TGTGCCAGCAGTGCCCCGGGGGGCGTTGAAGCTTTCTTT	CASSAPGGVEAFF
-	TRBJ2-7	15	TRBV7-8	TRBD1	TGTGCCAGCAGCTCGCGACAGGGAAACTCCTACGAGCAGTACTTC	CASSSRQGNSYEQYF
-	TRBJ1-2	14	TRBV14	-	TGTGCCAGCAGCCAAGAAATGAGCGACTATGGCTACACCTTC	CASSQEMSDYGYTF
-	TRBJ2-2	16	TRBV10-3	-	TGTGCCATCAGTGAGTTAGGGCAGGGGAACACCGGGGAGCTGTTTTTT	CAISELGQGNTGELFF
few	TRBJ1-1	13	TRBV27	-	TGTGCCAGCAGTTTAACAGAGAACACTGAAGCTTTCTTT	CASSLTENTEAFF
-	TRBJ2-1	15	TRBV9	TRBD2	TGTGCCAGCATTAAGCGGGAGAGCTCCTACAATGAGCAGTTCTTC	CASIKRESSYNEQFF
-	TRBJ2-2	17	TRBV5-1	TRBD1	TGCGCCAGCAGCTCGAGGATGACAGGGGGCGGAACCGGGGAGCTGTTTTTT	CASSSRMTGGGTGELFF
-	TRBJ2-5	15	TRBV18	-	TGTGCCAGCTCGCTCGAGGGCCTAAGAAAAGAGACCCAGTACTTC	CASSLEGLRKETQYF
-	TRBJ1-4	13	TRBV2	-	TGTGCCAGCGCAGGTCGAACTAATGAAAAACTGTTTTTT	CASAGRTNEKLFF
-	TRBJ1-2	15	TRBV18	-	TGTGCCAGCTCACCGGGACACGGAAGGGACTATGGCTACACCTTC	CASSPGHGRDYGYTF
-	TRBJ1-4	14	TRBV7-6	-	TGTGCCAGCAGTCCGGGACACTCTAATGAAAAACTGTTTTTT	CASSPGHSNEKLFF
-	TRBJ1-4	17	TRBV27	TRBD1	TGTGCCAGCCGCCGTCGGACAGGGAGTATTGCTAATGAAAAACTGTTTTTT	CASRRRTGSIANEKLFF
-	TRBJ2-7	14	TRBV19	-	TGTGCCAGTAGAGAGTCCAGGGGCTCCTACGAGCAGTACTTC	CASRESRGSYEQYF
-	TRBJ2-5	15	TRBV18	TRBD1	TGTGCCAGCTCACAAGGACAGGAACGAAGGGAGACCCAGTACTTC	CASSQGQERRETQYF
-	TRBJ1-5	19	TRBV2	-	TGTGCCAGCAGTGGCGATCCGACGGGGATAGGCGATAGCAATCAGCCCCAGCATTTT	CASSGDPTGIGDSNQPQHF
-	TRBJ1-4	14	TRBV5-1	-	TGCGCCAGCAGCTTACAGAGCCATAATGAAAAACTGTTTTTT	CASSLQSHNEKLFF
-	TRBJ1-6	18	TRBV28	-	TGTGCCAGCAGTCCCAGGGGAAAGATGCCCGCCAATAATTCACCCCTCCACTTT	CASSPRGKMPANNSPLHF
-	TRBJ2-4	16	TRBV9	-	TGTGCCAGCAGCGTAGGGGCCCGGGACACCGAAAACATTCAGTACTTC	CASSVGARDTENIQYF
once	TRBJ2-1	15	TRBV29-1	-	TGCAGCGTTGAGGGCTTACTTAGCTCCTACAATGAGCAGTTCTTC	CSVEGLLSSYNEQFF
-	TRBJ2-7	13	TRBV6-1	TRBD1	TGTGCCAGCAGTAGGGACAGGCTCTACGAGCAGTACTTC	CASSRDRLYEQYF
few	TRBJ2-3	15	TRBV6-4	TRBD2	TGTGCCAGCAGTGCCACTAGCGAAATCACAGATACGCAGTATTTT	CASSATSEITDTQYF
-	TRBJ2-3	17	TRBV7-8	-	TGTGCCAGCAGCTTAGAGTCGGTAGCGCAGAGCACAGATACGCAGTATTTT	CASSLESVAQSTDTQYF
-	TRBJ1-2	14	TRBV7-2	TRBD1	TGTGCCAGCAGCTTATCACAGGGGCGGGATGGCTACACCTTC	CASSLSQGRDGYTF
-	TRBJ1-2	13	TRBV30	-	TGTGCCTGGAGTGAGGGAGAGGACTATGGCTACACCTTC	CAWSEGEDYGYTF
-	TRBJ2-5	15	TRBV29-1	-	TGCAGCGTTGAAGATATGGCTAGCGATGAAGAGACCCAGTACTTC	CSVEDMASDEETQYF